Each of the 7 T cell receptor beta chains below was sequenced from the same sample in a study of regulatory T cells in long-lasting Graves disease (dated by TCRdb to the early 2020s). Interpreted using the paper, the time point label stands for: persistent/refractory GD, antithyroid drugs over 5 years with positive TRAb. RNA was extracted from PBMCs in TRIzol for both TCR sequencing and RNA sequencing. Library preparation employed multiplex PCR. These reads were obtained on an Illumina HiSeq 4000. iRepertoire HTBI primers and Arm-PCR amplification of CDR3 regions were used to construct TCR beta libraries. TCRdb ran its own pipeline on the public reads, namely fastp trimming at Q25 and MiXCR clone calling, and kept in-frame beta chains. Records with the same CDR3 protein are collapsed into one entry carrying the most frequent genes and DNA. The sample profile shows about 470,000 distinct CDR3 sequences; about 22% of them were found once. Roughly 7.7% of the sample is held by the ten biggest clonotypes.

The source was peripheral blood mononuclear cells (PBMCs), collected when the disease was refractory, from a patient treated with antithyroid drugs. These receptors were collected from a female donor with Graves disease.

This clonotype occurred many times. CDR3 loop: CASSETGTGANVLTF. In DNA form, the CDR3 reads TGTGCCAGCAGTGAGACAGGGACTGGGGCCAACGTCCTGACTTTC. The chain couples TRBV6-1 to TRBJ2-6; 7 bases fit TRBD1. Germline lookup yields CDR1 MNHNS and CDR2 SASEGT. The CDR3 is 15 residues long. Trimming removed 3 bases from V and 2 bases from J; junction bases left unmatched: 1.

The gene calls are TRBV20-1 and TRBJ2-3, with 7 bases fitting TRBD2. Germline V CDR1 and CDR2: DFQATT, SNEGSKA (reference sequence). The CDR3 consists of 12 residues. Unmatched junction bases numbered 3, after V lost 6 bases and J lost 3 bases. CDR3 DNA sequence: TGCAGTGCCAAACTAGCGACAGATACGCAGTATTTT. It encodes CSAKLATDTQYF.

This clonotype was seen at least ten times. In nucleotides, the CDR3 is TGTGCCAGCAGCCAAGAGGCGGACAGATCGGAAAAACTGTTTTTT. It is translated as CASSQEADRSEKLFF. The V gene is TRBV3-1, the J gene TRBJ1-4, with D possibly TRBD1 on 6 matching bases. This CDR3 has 15 amino acids. The V gene's germline CDR1 is LGHDT and CDR2 YNNKEL (reference sequence). The V gene lost 0 bases and the J gene lost 8 bases, with 13 bases spanning the gap.

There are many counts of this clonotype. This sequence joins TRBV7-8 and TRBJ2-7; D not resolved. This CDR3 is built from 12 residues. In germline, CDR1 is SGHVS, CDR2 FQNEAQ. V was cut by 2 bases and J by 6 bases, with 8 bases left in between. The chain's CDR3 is CASSLRSREQYF. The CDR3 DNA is TGTGCCAGCAGCTTAAGATCCCGCGAGCAGTACTTC. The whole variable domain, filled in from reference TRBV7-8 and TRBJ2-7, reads GAGVSQSPRYKVAKRGQDVALRCDPISGHVSLFWYQQALGQGPEFLTYFQNEAQLDKSGLPSDRFFAERPEGSVSTLKIQRTQQEDSAVYLCASSLRSREQYFGPGTRLTVT.

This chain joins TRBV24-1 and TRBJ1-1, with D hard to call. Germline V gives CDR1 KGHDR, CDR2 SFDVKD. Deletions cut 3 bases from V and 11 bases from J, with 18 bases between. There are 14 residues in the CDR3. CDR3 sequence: CATSDNSDPPRAFF. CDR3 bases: TGTGCCACCAGTGATAACTCGGACCCACCTCGGGCTTTCTTT.

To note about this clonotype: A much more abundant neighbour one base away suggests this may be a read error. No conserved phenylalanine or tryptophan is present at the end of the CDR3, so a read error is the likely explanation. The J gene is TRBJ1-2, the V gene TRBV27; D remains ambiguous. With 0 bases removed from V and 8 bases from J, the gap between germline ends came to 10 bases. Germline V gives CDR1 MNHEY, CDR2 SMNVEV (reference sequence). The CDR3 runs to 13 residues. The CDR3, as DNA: TGTGCCAGCAGTTTATCGGCGACCCGGGGCTACACCCTC. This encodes CASSLSATRGYTL.

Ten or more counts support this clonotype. The CDR3 spells CASSFRDHLTGTEAFF. Here the CDR3 DNA reads TGTGCCAGCAGCTTCCGGGACCATCTCACGGGCACTGAAGCTTTCTTT. The chain links TRBV6-1 to TRBJ1-1; weak D call: TRBD1 (5 bases). Germline-derived CDR1 and CDR2 are MNHNS and SASEGT. Trimming removed 6 bases at V and 4 bases at J, with 21 bases between. The CDR3 length is 16 residues.